The 23 T cell receptor beta chains listed next were all sequenced from one sample in a study of cytomegalovirus exposure and HLA in healthy donors. A multiplex PCR was run with 60 Vbeta primers and 13 Jbeta primers. Assay used: immunoSEQ multiplex PCR; TCRdb lists only in-frame clones, some missing. The sample yields some 180,000 clones, about 85% seen once. Sequencing used PBMCs. Receptors originate from a man aged 25-45 years in good health and CMV-seropositive.

This chain uses TRBV5-1 with TRBJ1-6; D is uncertain. V was shortened by 0 bases and J by 7 bases, with 5 bases between the two germline ends. Germline loops: CDR1 SGHRS, CDR2 YFSETQ. The CDR3 extends over 13 amino acids. The CDR3: CASSLALNSPLHF. In nucleotides, the CDR3 is TGCGCCAGCAGCTTGGCCCTGAATTCACCCCTCCACTTT. The complete variable domain, with remaining parts taken from reference TRBV5-1 and TRBJ1-6, reads KAGVTQTPRYLIKTRGQQVTLSCSPISGHRSVSWYQQTPGQGLQFLFEYFSETQRNKGNFPGRFSGRQFSNSRSEMNVSTLELGDSALYLCASSLALNSPLHFGNGTRLTVT.

The chain recombines TRBV19 with TRBJ1-1; D possibly corresponds to TRBD1 (5 bases). V gave up 2 bases and J gave up 8 bases, with 15 bases separating them. The CDR3 loop spans 14 amino acids. Germline loops: CDR1 LNHDA, CDR2 SQIVND (reference sequence). CDR3 residues: CASSINGDLTEAFF. CDR3 bases: TGTGCCAGTAGTATAAACGGGGACTTAACCGAAGCTTTCTTT.

This rearrangement joins TRBV7-3 to TRBJ2-1; 11 positions match TRBD2. The germline CDR1 and CDR2 sequences are SGHTA and FQGTGA. The CDR3 covers 17 residues. The ends lost 1 base at V and 7 bases at J; junction bases unmatched: 9. The CDR3 here is CASSLSTPLAGENEQFF. CDR3 nucleotide sequence: TGTGCCAGCAGCTTAAGCACCCCACTAGCGGGAGAAAATGAGCAGTTCTTC.

This sequence joins TRBV7-8 and TRBJ2-5, with 7 bases aligning to TRBD1. J was trimmed by 6 bases and V by 6 bases; bases with no gene match: 13. CDR1 and CDR2 (germline): SGHVS, FQNEAQ. The CDR3 contains 15 residues. CDR3 sequence reads: CASSTDRDGLKTQYF. CDR3 DNA: TGTGCCAGCAGTACTGACAGGGACGGCTTGAAGACCCAGTACTTC.

The chain employs TRBV18 and TRBJ2-5; D is uncertain. The V and J ends lost 2 bases and 1 base respectively, with 5 bases between them. Per germline, CDR1 KGHSH and CDR2 LQKENI. This CDR3 spans 13 amino acids. The chain's CDR3 is CASSPNSQETQYF. The DNA of the CDR3 is TGTGCCAGCTCACCAAACAGCCAAGAGACCCAGTACTTC.

The chain recombines TRBV13 with TRBJ2-7; TRBD2 matches 8 bases. V shed 3 bases, J shed 0 bases, and the junction held 4 bases outside the gene matches. The CDR3 runs to 15 residues. CDR1 PRHDT and CDR2 FYEKMQ come from the germline V gene (reference sequence). DNA for the CDR3: TGTGCCAGCAGCTTTGGCGGGAGGAGCTCCTACGAGCAGTACTTC. Encoded protein: CASSFGGRSSYEQYF.

V gene TRBV7-2 combines with J gene TRBJ1-6; 7 nucleotides line up with TRBD1. Losses at the gene ends were 3 bases for V and 5 bases for J; bases not matched to a gene: 4. The CDR3 contains 15 residues. Per germline, CDR1 SGHTA and CDR2 FQGNSA. The chain's CDR3 is CASSFGQANNSPLHF. The CDR3 coding sequence is TGTGCCAGCAGCTTTGGACAGGCCAATAATTCACCCCTCCACTTT.

This clone was picked up one time. The chain employs TRBV18 and TRBJ2-3; D may be TRBD2 (6 bases). This CDR3 has 19 residues. Germline V CDR1 and CDR2: KGHSH, LQKENI. Trimming left V 4 bases short and J 2 bases short, with 25 bases between. CDR3 nucleotide sequence: TGTGCCAGCTCACTCCTCGGCTTCGGCTCGGCGGGACCCACAGATACGCAGTATTTT. Amino acid sequence: CASSLLGFGSAGPTDTQYF.

This chain links TRBV5-1 with TRBJ1-1; possibly TRBD1 for D (6 bases). Trimming removed 0 bases from V and 6 bases from J, with 9 bases in between. There are 13 residues in the CDR3. CDR1 and CDR2 from the germline V gene are SGHRS and YFSETQ. The CDR3 DNA sequence: TGCGCCAGCAGCTTGGCCACAGGGCCTGAAGCTTTCTTT. Its protein is CASSLATGPEAFF.

This clone was picked up a small number of times. The chain recombines TRBV2 with TRBJ1-5, with 9 positions matching TRBD1. Per the germline V gene, CDR1 is SNHLY and CDR2 is FYNNEI. J gave up 1 base and V 6 bases, and 4 bases lay outside the gene matches. This CDR3 spans 15 amino acids. This chain's CDR3 is CASRGDRGSNQPQHF. The CDR3 bases are TGTGCCAGCAGGGGAGACAGGGGGAGCAATCAGCCCCAGCATTTT.

The rearrangement joins TRBV7-9 to TRBJ2-7, with TRBD2 as a possible D gene (5 bases). V lost 4 bases, J lost 7 bases, and 14 bases lay in between. This CDR3 is 13 amino acids long. The germline V gene has CDR1 SEHNR and CDR2 FQNEAQ (reference sequence). The CDR3 DNA is TGTGCCAGCAGCTACACCCCTACGGGGGAGCAGTACTTC. It encodes CASSYTPTGEQYF.

This clone has just a few counts. The chain is built from TRBV5-6 and TRBJ2-7, with D possibly TRBD1 on 6 matching bases. Germline V gene sequence: CDR1 SGHDT, CDR2 YYEEEE. This CDR3 contains 13 residues. The V end was cut by 4 bases, the J end by 4 bases, with 12 bases between. The CDR3 is CASSKGGLYEQYF. In DNA, the CDR3 is TGTGCCAGCAGCAAAGGGGGTTTGTACGAGCAGTACTTC.

This chain connects TRBV19 to TRBJ2-1; possible D gene TRBD1, 6 bases. CDR3 size: 18 residues. The germline V gene has CDR1 LNHDA and CDR2 SQIVND (reference sequence). V lost 3 bases to trimming and J lost 7 bases, with 25 bases between them. The CDR3 DNA is TGTGCCAGTAGTATTTTGATCGATGTCACCCGAAGGGGGAATGAGCAGTTCTTC. Amino acid sequence: CASSILIDVTRRGNEQFF.

V usage is TRBV11-2 and J usage is TRBJ2-5; 7 positions match TRBD1. The CDR3 spans 14 residues. With V trimmed by 3 bases and J by 3 bases, 4 bases remained unmatched. Germline CDR1 reads SGHAT; CDR2 reads FQNNGV. CDR3 region: CASSFSGTEETQYF. The CDR3 DNA is TGTGCCAGCAGCTTCTCCGGGACAGAAGAGACCCAGTACTTC.

V is TRBV7-9 and J is TRBJ1-1; D not certain. This CDR3 is 12 amino acids long. Germline CDR1 reads SEHNR; CDR2 reads FQNEAQ (reference sequence). Trimming took 1 base from V and 5 from J, leaving 5 bases between them. This CDR3 reads CASSLGSTEAFF. The DNA for the CDR3 is TGTGCCAGCAGCTTAGGTAGTACTGAAGCTTTCTTT.

J is TRBJ2-5 and V is TRBV18; 8 positions match TRBD1. CDR1 and CDR2 from the germline V gene are KGHSH and LQKENI. CDR3 length: 16 amino acids. The V segment lost 2 bases and the J segment 3 bases; nucleotides outside the gene matches: 8. The chain's CDR3 is CASSPADVDREETQYF. The CDR3 DNA follows: TGTGCCAGCTCACCAGCGGACGTGGACAGGGAAGAGACCCAGTACTTC.

This chain connects TRBV5-1 to TRBJ2-3; TRBD2 agrees at 9 bases. CDR1 and CDR2 (germline): SGHRS, YFSETQ. The CDR3 extends over 17 amino acids. With 4 bases clipped from V and 0 bases from J, the junction kept 9 bases outside the gene matches. CDR3 residues: CASSPPRLAASTDTQYF. In DNA form, the CDR3 reads TGCGCCAGCAGCCCTCCGAGACTAGCGGCTAGCACAGATACGCAGTATTTT.

The rearrangement links TRBV9 to TRBJ1-1; the match to TRBD1 covers 12 bases. V lost 4 bases to trimming and J lost 5 bases; unmatched junction nucleotides: 9. Germline loops: CDR1 SGDLS, CDR2 YYNGEE. This CDR3 region has 16 residues. The CDR3 loop reads CASSPFRDRGPTEAFF. CDR3 nucleotide sequence: TGTGCCAGCAGCCCTTTCCGGGACAGGGGGCCAACTGAAGCTTTCTTT.

This sequence joins TRBV9 and TRBJ2-1; 9 nucleotides match TRBD1. Germline V gene lookup returns CDR1 SGDLS and CDR2 YYNGEE. This CDR3 has 15 residues. With V trimmed by 0 bases and J by 8 bases, 6 bases remained unmatched. Here the CDR3 reads CASSVEGQGGDEQFF. The CDR3 region has the DNA TGTGCCAGCAGCGTAGAGGGACAGGGTGGCGATGAGCAGTTCTTC.

The chain links TRBV7-9 to TRBJ2-1; the D gene is possibly TRBD2 (5 bases). Trimming shortened V by 3 bases and J by 5 bases, and 8 bases separated the two germline ends. The CDR3 length is 13 residues. Germline CDR1 and CDR2: SEHNR and FQNEAQ (reference sequence). The CDR3 nucleotides are TGTGCCAGCAGCTTTACCGGGGACAATGAGCAGTTCTTC. This encodes CASSFTGDNEQFF.

V gene TRBV4-3 combines with J gene TRBJ2-3; a possible D gene is TRBD2 (6 bases). Germline CDR1 and CDR2: LGHNA and YSLEER. CDR3 size: 14 residues. Trimming pared 1 base from V and 4 bases from J, leaving 9 bases between. CDR3 region: CASSQGPGADTQYF. The CDR3 bases are TGCGCCAGCAGCCAAGGGCCGGGGGCAGATACGCAGTATTTT.

The chain combines TRBV29-1 with TRBJ1-2; D is unclear. V lost 5 bases, J lost 10 bases, and 14 bases lay in between. Germline V lookup: CDR1 SQVTM, CDR2 ANQGSEA. The CDR3 extends over 11 amino acids. CDR3: CSVIAGIVYTF. The CDR3 coding sequence is TGCAGCGTTATAGCGGGAATAGTCTACACCTTC. The full variable domain, with the rest looked up from reference TRBV29-1 and TRBJ1-2, is SAVISQKPSRDICQRGTSLTIQCQVDSQVTMMFWYRQQPGQSLTLIATANQGSEATYESGFVIDKFPISRPNLTFSTLTVSNMSPEDSSIYLCSVIAGIVYTFGSGTRLTVV.

V gene TRBV18 combines with J gene TRBJ2-7, with TRBD2 matching over 8 bases. CDR1 KGHSH and CDR2 LQKENI come from the germline V gene. The CDR3 spans 14 residues. V dropped 4 bases and J dropped 3; count of bases not matched to a gene: 5. In nucleotides, the CDR3 is TGTGCCAGCTCACTCACTAGCGGCCTCTACGAGCAGTACTTC. Amino acids: CASSLTSGLYEQYF.